The 14 T cell receptor beta chains in this list originate from one sample, sequenced in a study of early T cells in non-severe SARS-CoV-2 infection. Each CDR3 protein is one row after TCRdb ran MiXCR on the 5' RACE reads. The sample lists approximately 44,000 distinct CDR3 sequences, more than 9% occurring once. Sequenced material: whole blood. These receptors all come from an adult who was a healthcare worker with PCR-confirmed SARS-CoV-2 infection or an uninfected control (not recorded which).

The chain joins TRBV28 to TRBJ2-6; unclear D gene. V lost 8 bases, J lost 0 bases, and 8 bases lay in between. Germline V lookup: CDR1 MDHEN, CDR2 SYDVKM. The CDR3 contains 14 residues. The CDR3 DNA reads as TGTGCCAGCGAGAAGGTCTCTGGGGCCAACGTCCTGACTTTC. As protein: CASEKVSGANVLTF.

The sample holds a few counts of this clonotype. The CDR3 here is CASRTGQGATEQFF. CDR3 sequence (DNA): TGCGCCAGCAGGACGGGACAGGGGGCAACGGAGCAGTTCTTC. This chain joins TRBV5-1 and TRBJ2-1; 12 bases align to TRBD1. The CDR3 is 14 residues long. CDR1 is SGHRS and CDR2 is YFSETQ in the germline V gene. With V trimmed by 5 bases and J by 10 bases, 7 bases remained unmatched.

This clonotype was observed a handful of times. The V call is TRBV7-2, the J call TRBJ1-4; no firm D call. In germline, CDR1 is SGHTA, CDR2 FQGNSA. Trimming removed 1 base from V and 10 bases from J, with 16 bases in between. The CDR3 spans 15 residues. The CDR3 protein is CASSLDRRAVGKLFF. As DNA, the CDR3 is TGTGCCAGCAGCTTAGATAGGAGGGCGGTCGGAAAACTGTTTTTT. Full variable domain (rest looked up from reference TRBV7-2 and TRBJ1-4): GAGVSQSPSNKVTEKGKDVELRCDPISGHTALYWYRQSLGQGLEFLIYFQGNSAPDKSGLPSDRFSAERTGGSVSTLTIQRTQQEDSAVYLCASSLDRRAVGKLFFGSGTQLSVL.

For this clonotype: A much larger clonotype is one base distant, so this may be a read error. The chain uses TRBV7-8 and TRBJ2-2; 10 bases are a match to TRBD1. CDR1 SGHVS and CDR2 FQNEAQ come from the germline V gene. The CDR3 sequence is 17 residues long. CDR3 in amino acids: CACSPLQTGGPTGELFF. In nucleotides, the CDR3 is TGTGCCTGCAGCCCTCTACAGACAGGGGGCCCCACCGGGGAGCTGTTTTTT.

This clonotype was observed at least ten times. V is TRBV4-1 and J is TRBJ2-5, with 8 bases identical to TRBD1. The CDR3 length is 18 residues. CDR1 and CDR2 (germline): MGHRA, YSYEKL. V gave up 2 bases and J gave up 1 base; unmatched junction bases: 12. The CDR3, as DNA: TGCGCCAGCAGCCAATTGGGGCAGGGGGCTATCTTCCAAGAGACCCAGTACTTC. It yields the protein CASSQLGQGAIFQETQYF.

V gene TRBV7-9 combines with J gene TRBJ1-4; no firm D call. Germline V CDR1 and CDR2: SEHNR, FQNEAQ (reference sequence). V shed 5 bases and J shed 5 bases, with 15 bases lying between them. The CDR3 has 15 residues. The CDR3, as DNA: TGTGCCAGCAGCCCCAAGGGTAGCCAGAATGAAAAACTGTTTTTT. Amino acids: CASSPKGSQNEKLFF.

This clonotype was detected many times. The chain couples TRBV12-3 or TRBV12-4 to TRBJ2-7; 8 bases are a match to TRBD1. The CDR3 runs 14 residues. V lost 3 bases to trimming and J lost 5 bases; unmatched junction nucleotides: 6. In DNA form, the CDR3 reads TGTGCCAGCAGTTTGAGCAGGGGGCTTCACGAGCAGTACTTC. The encoded protein is CASSLSRGLHEQYF.

The chain recombines TRBV14 with TRBJ2-7; D unclear. Trimming pared 0 bases from V and 3 bases from J, leaving 6 bases between. The germline V gene has CDR1 SGHDN and CDR2 FVKESK. The length of the CDR3 is 13 residues. CDR3 sequence (DNA): TGTGCCAGCAGCCAAGAAGCCTACTACGAGCAGTACTTC. Its protein product is CASSQEAYYEQYF. The full variable domain, its missing parts supplied by reference TRBV14 and TRBJ2-7, is EAGVTQFPSHSVIEKGQTVTLRCDPISGHDNLYWYRRVMGKEIKFLLHFVKESKQDESGMPNNRFLAERTGGTYSTLKVQPAELEDSGVYFCASSQEAYYEQYFGPGTRLTVT.

The table lists this clonotype with many counts. The V call is TRBV4-1, the J call TRBJ1-1, with D uncertain. CDR1 is MGHRA, CDR2 YSYEKL, per germline. The CDR3 is 16 amino acids. Between the trimmed V and J ends, which lost 7 bases and 0 bases, there was a span of 18 bases. CDR3 sequence: CASKVVVGRLNTEAFF. CDR3 coding DNA: TGCGCCAGCAAAGTCGTAGTAGGCAGACTGAACACTGAAGCTTTCTTT.

This clonotype has just a few counts. V is TRBV7-9 and J is TRBJ2-2; no firm D call. V lost 3 bases and J lost 7, with 12 bases in between. CDR1 and CDR2 from the germline V gene are SEHNR and FQNEAQ (reference sequence). CDR3 size: 14 residues. The CDR3 spells CASSFGDFFGELFF. The CDR3 coding sequence is TGTGCCAGCAGCTTTGGCGATTTTTTCGGGGAGCTGTTTTTT.

The DNA for the CDR3 is TGCGCCAGCAGCCCACTAGCGGGTGAGCAGTACTTC. This encodes CASSPLAGEQYF. V and J are TRBV4-3 and TRBJ2-7; 9 bases are shared with TRBD2. Losses at the gene ends were 4 bases for V and 7 bases for J; bases not matched to a gene: 2. CDR3 size: 12 residues. Germline CDR1 and CDR2: LGHNA and YSLEER.

This clonotype was seen a few times. Here the CDR3 reads CASSPRGRGGGEQYF. The DNA for the CDR3 is TGTGCCAGCAGCCCCCGGGGAAGGGGCGGGGGCGAGCAGTACTTC. V usage is TRBV7-6 and J usage is TRBJ2-7; 7 bases fit TRBD2. The CDR3 extends over 15 amino acids. The trim removed 5 bases at V and 6 bases at J, leaving 13 bases unmatched. Germline values: CDR1 SGHVS, CDR2 FNYEAQ.

There are many counts of this clonotype. This chain connects TRBV6-5 to TRBJ1-1; D not certain. Trimming took 4 bases from V and 2 from J, leaving 11 bases between them. Per germline, CDR1 MNHEY and CDR2 SVGAGI. The CDR3 length is 14 residues. CDR3 sequence reads: CASSSWTGNTEAFF. CDR3 coding DNA: TGTGCCAGCAGTTCCTGGACGGGAAACACTGAAGCTTTCTTT.

The chain carries TRBV28 and TRBJ2-1, with 7 bases lining up with TRBD2. The CDR3 spans 15 residues. The J segment lost 7 bases and the V segment lost 5 bases, leaving 11 bases of the junction unmatched. CDR1 and CDR2 from the germline V gene are MDHEN and SYDVKM. Here the CDR3 reads CASSGWGGSKNEQFF. The DNA for the CDR3 is TGTGCCAGCAGTGGTTGGGGCGGGAGTAAGAATGAGCAGTTCTTC.